The next 30 T cell receptor beta chains were all read from a single sample in a study of CD8+ T cells in alopecia areata. Extraction of RNA preceded its reverse transcription into cDNA, which served as the sequencing template. The assay was immunoSEQ multiplex PCR, and TCRdb's table has in-frame clones only and misses some. The sample contains 190,000 or so clones, roughly 64% of which appear only once. Noted treatment: oral pan-JAK inhibitor, 5-10 mg twice daily. Material: CD8+ T cells sorted from blood, obtained at week 24, from a patient treated with tofacitinib. These receptors were taken from a human donor with alopecia areata.

The V call is TRBV2, the J call TRBJ1-2; no definite D call. Germline V lookup: CDR1 SNHLY, CDR2 FYNNEI. This CDR3 spans 15 amino acids. Trimming removed 0 bases at V and 6 bases at J, with 14 bases between. CDR3 in DNA: TGTGCCAGCAGTGAAGCGCCGGGAGAGGAGAATGGCTACACCTTC. Its protein is CASSEAPGEENGYTF. Drawing the rest from reference TRBV2 and TRBJ1-2, the complete variable domain is EPEVTQTPSHQVTQMGQEVILRCVPISNHLYFYWYRQILGQKVEFLVSFYNNEISEKSEIFDDQFSVERPDGSNFTLKIRSTKLEDSAMYFCASSEAPGEENGYTFGSGTRLTVV.

J is TRBJ1-2 and V is TRBV25-1; TRBD1 might be the D (5 bases). The CDR3 is made up of 13 amino acids. Germline CDR1 reads MGHDK; CDR2 reads SYGVNS. The V end lost 3 bases, the J end lost 4 bases, and 9 bases lay between the germline ends. The CDR3 sequence is CASSESGAYGYTF. The CDR3 coding sequence is TGTGCCAGCAGTGAGTCCGGGGCCTATGGCTACACCTTC.

The chain has TRBV29-1 and TRBJ2-3; maybe TRBD2 (6 bases). CDR3 length: 15 residues. V lost 3 bases to trimming and J lost 2 bases, with 15 bases between them. Germline CDR1 is SQVTM and CDR2 is ANQGSEA. CDR3 sequence: CSVDSRRGPTDTQYF. CDR3 in DNA: TGCAGCGTTGATTCAAGGAGGGGACCCACAGATACGCAGTATTTT.

The chain employs TRBV19 and TRBJ2-7; TRBD2 might be the D (5 bases). Germline lookup yields CDR1 LNHDA and CDR2 SQIVND (reference sequence). V was cut by 6 bases and J by 1 base, with 13 bases left in between. The CDR3 extends over 14 amino acids. The CDR3 region is CASRAGIGSYEQYF. The CDR3 bases are TGTGCCAGTAGGGCCGGGATCGGATCCTACGAGCAGTACTTC.

This sequence joins TRBV4-1 and TRBJ2-1, with 10 bases matching TRBD2. Looked up from germline, CDR1 is MGHRA and CDR2 is YSYEKL. The CDR3 sequence is 18 residues long. V lost 0 bases to trimming and J lost 1 base; unmatched junction nucleotides: 6. The CDR3 nucleotides read TGCGCCAGCAGCCAAGATGAGGCTAGCGGGGGTTCCTACAATGAGCAGTTCTTC. Translated: CASSQDEASGGSYNEQFF.

A single count supports this clone. V is TRBV30 and J is TRBJ2-1, with D perhaps assigned TRBD1 or TRBD2 (5 bases each). Deletions cut 5 bases from V and 7 bases from J, with 9 bases between. From germline, CDR1 is GTSNPN and CDR2 SVGIG (reference sequence). The CDR3 runs 11 residues. Here the CDR3 DNA reads TGTGCCTGGGACGAGGGGAATGAGCAGTTCTTC. Translated, it gives CAWDEGNEQFF. Variable domain in full (rest from reference TRBV30 and TRBJ2-1): SQTIHQWPATLVQPVGSPLSLECTVEGTSNPNLYWYRQAAGRGLQLLFYSVGIGQISSEVPQNLSASRPQDRQFILSSKKLLLSDSGFYLCAWDEGNEQFFGPGTRLTVL.

The rearrangement links TRBV30 to TRBJ2-3; either TRBD1 or TRBD2 may supply D (5 bases each). The CDR3 has 14 residues. CDR1 is GTSNPN and CDR2 is SVGIG in the germline V gene (reference sequence). Between the trimmed V and J ends, which lost 5 bases and 0 bases, there was a span of 12 bases. CDR3 coding DNA: TGTGCCTGGGTTCCGGGGCTGAGCACAGATACGCAGTATTTT. It is translated as CAWVPGLSTDTQYF.

This clone was seen a few times. This chain joins TRBV4-1 and TRBJ1-5, with D unclear. In germline, CDR1 is MGHRA, CDR2 YSYEKL. The CDR3 extends over 17 amino acids. V gave up 1 base and J gave up 2 bases, with 15 bases separating them. The CDR3 bases are TGCGCCAGCAGCCAAGTCCTAGTTCTGTGGGGCAATCAGCCCCAGCATTTT. Translated: CASSQVLVLWGNQPQHF.

V and J are TRBV12-5 and TRBJ2-2, with 9 bases fitting TRBD1. Germline V lookup: CDR1 LGHNT, CDR2 FRNRAP. This CDR3 comprises 15 residues. V was clipped by 6 bases and J by 3 bases; unmatched bases: 5. The CDR3 region is CASGEGQGDTGELFF. CDR3 nucleotide sequence: TGTGCTAGTGGAGAGGGACAGGGAGACACCGGGGAGCTGTTTTTT.

CDR3 bases: TGTGCCACCAGCAGTGACAGGAACTATGGCTACACCTTC. Its translation: CATSSDRNYGYTF. The V gene is TRBV15, the J gene TRBJ1-2; perhaps TRBD1 as D (6 bases). CDR1 LNHNV and CDR2 YYDKDF come from the germline V gene (reference sequence). The CDR3 runs 13 residues. V was clipped by 3 bases and J by 2 bases, with 7 bases between them.

The chain is built from TRBV30 and TRBJ1-5, with D perhaps matching TRBD1 (6 bases). The CDR3 contains 14 residues. Germline CDR1 reads GTSNPN; CDR2 reads SVGIG (reference sequence). V lost 1 base to trimming and J lost 2 bases, with 9 bases between them. This CDR3 reads CAWSGRGGNQPQHF. CDR3 in DNA: TGTGCCTGGAGTGGCAGGGGTGGCAATCAGCCCCAGCATTTT. Combining the CDR3 with reference TRBV30 and TRBJ1-5 gives the whole variable domain SQTIHQWPATLVQPVGSPLSLECTVEGTSNPNLYWYRQAAGRGLQLLFYSVGIGQISSEVPQNLSASRPQDRQFILSSKKLLLSDSGFYLCAWSGRGGNQPQHFGDGTRLSIL.

Here the CDR3 reads CASSLGRYNEQFF. Here the CDR3 DNA reads TGTGCCAGCAGCTTAGGGCGGTACAATGAGCAGTTCTTC. V is TRBV11-1 and J is TRBJ2-1; no firm D call. V lost 1 base and J lost 4, with 5 bases in between. The CDR3 runs 13 residues. Germline CDR1 reads SGHAT; CDR2 reads FQDESV (reference sequence).

The rearrangement links TRBV4-1 to TRBJ1-5; maybe TRBD1 (5 bases). Germline V lookup: CDR1 MGHRA, CDR2 YSYEKL. V gave up 4 bases and J gave up 7 bases, with 20 bases separating them. CDR3 length: 16 residues. DNA for the CDR3: TGCGCCAGCAGCCCGAGGGTCGGGGGTCTGGAACAGCCCCAGCATTTT. Translation gives CASSPRVGGLEQPQHF.

A few counts support this clone. The chain couples TRBV2 to TRBJ1-5; no firm D call. The CDR3 loop spans 16 amino acids. Trimming took off 0 bases at V and 2 bases at J, with 11 bases between the two ends. Germline V gene data show CDR1 as SNHLY and CDR2 as FYNNEI. The CDR3 region is CASSEARGFGNQPQHF. The CDR3 DNA is TGTGCCAGCAGTGAAGCGCGGGGATTCGGCAATCAGCCCCAGCATTTT.

The rearrangement uses TRBV7-2 and TRBJ2-3; D is undetermined. Per germline, CDR1 SGHTA and CDR2 FQGNSA. This CDR3 contains 14 residues. The V end lost 3 bases, the J end lost 6 bases, and 13 bases lay between the germline ends. This CDR3 reads CASSLGSMGDTQYF. The CDR3 DNA follows: TGTGCCAGCAGCTTGGGCAGCATGGGCGATACGCAGTATTTT.

The chain has TRBV5-1 and TRBJ2-1; 13 nucleotides line up with TRBD2. The junction had 8 bases not matched to a gene; V was cut back by 4 bases and J by 4 bases. The germline gives CDR1 SGHRS, CDR2 YFSETQ. The CDR3 spans 17 residues. CDR3 residues: CASSPRTSGGAYNEQFF. For the CDR3, the DNA is TGCGCCAGCAGCCCAAGAACTAGCGGGGGGGCATACAATGAGCAGTTCTTC.

V and J are TRBV4-2 and TRBJ2-3; D remains ambiguous. The V end lost 1 base, the J end lost 5 bases, and 13 bases lay between the germline ends. Germline assignment: CDR1 LGHNA and CDR2 YNFKEQ. The CDR3 contains 15 residues. CDR3 loop: CASSQAETTLDTQYF. The CDR3 nucleotides read TGTGCCAGCAGCCAAGCGGAGACGACTCTAGATACGCAGTATTTT.

The rearrangement uses TRBV10-3 and TRBJ1-3; the D gene is possibly TRBD1 (5 bases). Deletions cut 6 bases from V and 2 bases from J, with 11 bases between. The CDR3 is 14 amino acids. Germline lookup yields CDR1 ENHRY and CDR2 SYGVKD. This CDR3 reads CAIRGDSTGNTIYF. CDR3 DNA sequence: TGTGCCATCAGAGGCGACAGCACTGGAAACACCATATATTTT.

This clone occurred a few times. The V call is TRBV4-1, the J call TRBJ1-4, with 7 nucleotides matching TRBD1. Losses at the gene ends were 4 bases for V and 1 base for J; bases not matched to a gene: 9. The CDR3 is 17 amino acids. Germline V gene lookup returns CDR1 MGHRA and CDR2 YSYEKL. The chain's CDR3 is CASSPIGQDLTNEKLFF. CDR3 nucleotide sequence: TGCGCCAGCAGCCCGATCGGACAGGACCTAACTAATGAAAAACTGTTTTTT.

This clone was observed a few times. The chain employs TRBV2 and TRBJ2-3, with a tentative D call TRBD2 (7 bases). V dropped 6 bases and J dropped 4 bases, with 17 bases sitting between them. Germline V CDR1 and CDR2: SNHLY, FYNNEI. This CDR3 is built from 15 residues. Here the CDR3 reads CASSSPGGQADTQYF. CDR3 nucleotide sequence: TGTGCCAGCAGCTCCCCCGGGGGGCAGGCAGATACGCAGTATTTT.

The chain carries TRBV7-6 and TRBJ2-7; 8 nucleotides align to TRBD1. This CDR3 spans 15 amino acids. V lost 4 bases, J lost 3 bases, and 8 bases stayed unmatched. CDR1 and CDR2 from the germline V gene are SGHVS and FNYEAQ. CDR3 sequence reads: CASSSGQGFNYEQYF. The CDR3 DNA reads as TGTGCCAGCAGCTCAGGACAGGGTTTTAACTACGAGCAGTACTTC.

This clone was seen only a few times. The chain joins TRBV7-9 to TRBJ2-1; D not certain. The V gene's germline CDR1 is SEHNR and CDR2 FQNEAQ (reference sequence). The length of the CDR3 is 12 residues. With 3 bases removed from V and 4 bases from J, the gap between germline ends came to 4 bases. For the CDR3, the DNA is TGTGCCAGCAGCTTTACATACAATGAGCAGTTCTTC. As protein: CASSFTYNEQFF.

V gene TRBV29-1 combines with J gene TRBJ1-5; 8 positions match TRBD1. The CDR3 spans 14 residues. Germline-derived CDR1 and CDR2 are SQVTM and ANQGSEA. J was trimmed by 1 base and V by 6 bases; bases with no gene match: 5. The CDR3 DNA sequence: TGCAGCGTCTGGACAGGGAGAAGCAATCAGCCCCAGCATTTT. Its translation: CSVWTGRSNQPQHF.

J is TRBJ2-2 and V is TRBV11-2, with D uncertain. Germline V gene lookup returns CDR1 SGHAT and CDR2 FQNNGV. With 5 bases removed from V and 3 bases from J, the gap between germline ends came to 13 bases. The CDR3 is 15 residues long. As DNA, the CDR3 is TGTGCCAGCAGCCCGTACCCTAGGGACACCGGGGAGCTGTTTTTT. As protein: CASSPYPRDTGELFF.

The J gene is TRBJ1-6, the V gene TRBV30; TRBD1 matches 11 bases. The CDR3 contains 13 residues. The junction had 6 bases not matched to a gene; V was cut back by 8 bases and J by 9 bases. Germline V gives CDR1 GTSNPN, CDR2 SVGIG (reference sequence). The DNA of the CDR3 is TGTGCCGGACCCGGGACAGGGGGTTCACCCCTCCACTTT. Translated, it gives CAGPGTGGSPLHF.

The V call is TRBV6-5, the J call TRBJ2-5, with D perhaps matching TRBD1 (6 bases). V was pared by 5 bases and J by 7 bases, with 11 bases between. The V gene's germline CDR1 is MNHEY and CDR2 SVGAGI. CDR3 length: 12 residues. This CDR3 reads CASSEGGVTQYF. The CDR3 coding sequence is TGTGCCAGCAGTGAAGGGGGAGTGACCCAGTACTTC.

The chain couples TRBV29-1 to TRBJ1-5; D is unclear. The CDR3 runs 14 residues. The V and J ends lost 6 bases and 6 bases respectively, with 18 bases between them. Germline values: CDR1 SQVTM, CDR2 ANQGSEA. The CDR3 loop is CSVASRGSSQPQHF. In DNA, the CDR3 is TGCAGCGTCGCCAGTAGAGGGTCTTCTCAGCCCCAGCATTTT. The whole variable domain, remainder taken from reference TRBV29-1 and TRBJ1-5, is SAVISQKPSRDICQRGTSLTIQCQVDSQVTMMFWYRQQPGQSLTLIATANQGSEATYESGFVIDKFPISRPNLTFSTLTVSNMSPEDSSIYLCSVASRGSSQPQHFGDGTRLSIL.

The V call is TRBV28, the J call TRBJ2-4; either TRBD1 or TRBD2 may supply D (6 bases each). The CDR3 runs 15 residues. In germline, CDR1 is MDHEN, CDR2 SYDVKM. V was clipped by 3 bases and J by 0 bases, with 9 bases between them. The CDR3 spells CASSFGGGAKNIQYF. The CDR3 DNA reads TGTGCCAGCAGTTTTGGAGGGGGAGCCAAAAACATTCAGTACTTC.

The V and J genes are TRBV2 and TRBJ2-2, with D uncertain. The CDR3 is 15 amino acids. Trimming left V 3 bases short and J 0 bases short, with 8 bases between. Germline values: CDR1 SNHLY, CDR2 FYNNEI. The DNA of the CDR3 is TGTGCCAGCAGTGACCCGGCGGCGAACACCGGGGAGCTGTTTTTT. Its protein is CASSDPAANTGELFF.

The chain has TRBV30 and TRBJ1-5; D gene ambiguous. V was clipped by 5 bases and J by 10 bases, with 18 bases between them. Germline V gene sequence: CDR1 GTSNPN, CDR2 SVGIG (reference sequence). There are 13 residues in the CDR3. Written as DNA, the CDR3 is TGTGCCTGGGCCCCGACTGCCCTAAGCCCCCAGCATTTT. Protein sequence: CAWAPTALSPQHF.